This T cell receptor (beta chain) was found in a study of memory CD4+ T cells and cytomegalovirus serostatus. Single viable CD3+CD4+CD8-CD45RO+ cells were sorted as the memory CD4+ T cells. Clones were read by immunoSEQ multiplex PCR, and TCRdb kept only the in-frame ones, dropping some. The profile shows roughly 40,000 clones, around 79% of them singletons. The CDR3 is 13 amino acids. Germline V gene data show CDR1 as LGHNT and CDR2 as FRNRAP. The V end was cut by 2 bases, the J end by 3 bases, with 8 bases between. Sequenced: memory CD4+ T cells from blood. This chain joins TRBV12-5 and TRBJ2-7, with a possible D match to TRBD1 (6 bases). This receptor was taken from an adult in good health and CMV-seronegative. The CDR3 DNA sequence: TGTGCTAGTGGTTTGATGGACAGCTACGAGCAGTACTTC. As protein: CASGLMDSYEQYF. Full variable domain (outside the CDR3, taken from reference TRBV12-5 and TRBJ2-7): DARVTQTPRHKVTEMGQEVTMRCQPILGHNTVFWYRQTMMQGLELLAYFRNRAPLDDSGMPKDRFSAEMPDATLATLKIQPSEPRDSAVYFCASGLMDSYEQYFGPGTRLTVT.